The present entry profiles one T cell receptor beta chain with its context. The time point denotes: newly diagnosed GD, antithyroid drugs for less than 3 months. The authors made the TCR library using RNA they extracted from PBMCs. Those enrolled as patients came out of an endocrinology department in Xi'an, China. This sample stems from a study of regulatory T cells in long-lasting Graves disease. Libraries of TCR beta came from iRepertoire HTBI primers plus Arm-PCR of CDR3 regions. Each CDR3 protein is one row after TCRdb ran MiXCR on the multiplex PCR reads. The sample yields around 500,000 distinct CDR3 sequences, more than 10% seen once. The CDR3 loop spans 13 amino acids. Germline values: CDR1 LNHDA, CDR2 SQIVND (reference sequence). Trimming left V 4 bases short and J 5 bases short, with 11 bases between. The sample was also reused in another study, on T cells in Graves' hyperthyroidism and ophthalmopathy. According to that study: Across 18 months, stable Graves' hyperthyroidism was marked by no progression to ophthalmopathy. Patients aged 18 to 65 with hyperthyroidism were newly diagnosed, with duration under 2 months.

The rearrangement joins TRBV19 to TRBJ1-1, with D possibly being TRBD1 (6 bases). Material: peripheral blood mononuclear cells (PBMCs), obtained at new diagnosis, from a patient treated with antithyroid drugs. The TCR originated in a woman in her 30s with Graves disease. The CDR3, as DNA: TGTGCCAGTAGTACACAGGGTTGGACTGAAGCTTTCTTT. Translating it yields CASSTQGWTEAFF. Drawing the rest from reference TRBV19 and TRBJ1-1, the complete variable domain is DGGITQSPKYLFRKEGQNVTLSCEQNLNHDAMYWYRQDPGQGLRLIYYSQIVNDFQKGDIAEGYSVSREKKESFPLTVTSAQKNPTAFYLCASSTQGWTEAFFGQGTRLTVV.